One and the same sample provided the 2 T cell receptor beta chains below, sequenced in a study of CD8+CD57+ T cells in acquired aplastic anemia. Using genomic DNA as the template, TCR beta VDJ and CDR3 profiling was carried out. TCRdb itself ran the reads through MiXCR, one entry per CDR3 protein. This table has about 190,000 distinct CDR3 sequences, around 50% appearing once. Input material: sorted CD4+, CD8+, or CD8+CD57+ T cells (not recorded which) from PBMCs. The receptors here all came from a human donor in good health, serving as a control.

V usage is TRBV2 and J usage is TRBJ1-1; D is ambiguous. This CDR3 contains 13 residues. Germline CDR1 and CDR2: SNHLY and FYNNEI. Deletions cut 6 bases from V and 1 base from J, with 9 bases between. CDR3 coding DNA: TGTGCCAGCAGAGCTACACAGAACACTGAAGCTTTCTTT. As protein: CASRATQNTEAFF.

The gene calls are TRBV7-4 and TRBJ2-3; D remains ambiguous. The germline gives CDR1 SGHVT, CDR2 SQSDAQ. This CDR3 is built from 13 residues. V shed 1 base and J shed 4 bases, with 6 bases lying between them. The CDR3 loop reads CASSLGPPDTQYF. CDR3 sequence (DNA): TGTGCCAGCAGCTTAGGACCCCCAGATACGCAGTATTTT.